This TCR beta chain was obtained from a study of cytomegalovirus exposure and HLA in healthy donors. As for this clone: Antigen unknown.

General observations from the study: In vitro testing confirmed a few CMV-associated chains as specific for CMV antigens.

Healthy bone marrow donors made up the cohort. Though probably carrying unrecorded immune exposures, donors were nominally healthy at sampling. The CDR3 spans 15 residues. Germline-derived CDR1 and CDR2 are SGHTA and FQGNSA. Deletions cut 6 bases from V and 0 bases from J, with 15 bases between. The PCR made use of 60 Vbeta and 13 Jbeta primers. Clones were read by immunoSEQ multiplex PCR, and TCRdb kept only the in-frame ones, dropping some. The table lists some 120,000 clones, about 79% of them singletons. The receptor was isolated from a man aged 30 to 45 in good health and CMV-seropositive. The chain joins TRBV7-2 to TRBJ2-7; tentatively, D is TRBD2 (5 bases). Sequenced sample: PBMCs. Here the CDR3 DNA reads TGTGCCAGCAGGAGCTGGCGGGCGGACTCCTACGAGCAGTACTTC. It is translated as CASRSWRADSYEQYF.